This T cell receptor beta chain was sequenced in a study of metastatic and nonmetastatic thyroid tumors. Sample share makes this clone medium-sized. TCRdb reanalyzed the PCR reads via MiXCR. The profile covers about 39,000 clones, with less than 20% appearing a single time and less than 4.5% taken by the ten largest. This CDR3 is built from 12 residues. Trimming took 5 bases from V and 5 from J, leaving 6 bases between them. In germline, CDR1 is SNHLY, CDR2 FYNNEI. Each patient went into thyroid surgery without having received any treatment. This TCR was sampled from a female donor with papillary thyroid cancer or a benign thyroid nodule (not recorded which). Some clones in this sample may be carry-over from other donors' samples. Specimen: blood. This chain connects TRBV2 to TRBJ2-2, with a possible D match to TRBD1 (6 bases). CDR3 in DNA: TGTGCCAGCAGTCAGGGGACCGGGGAGCTGTTTTTT. This codes for CASSQGTGELFF.